In this sample, the clone carrying this T cell receptor beta chain turned up once. The antigen remains unidentified. The source of the sample is a study of shared clonotypes between healthy human individuals. Background on the study: A couple of women and a few men aged 18 to 49 made up the donors. Each donor contributed plates that comprised three CD4 naive, three CD4 memory, two CD8 naive and one CD8 memory. Notes on the study in general: Around 5% was the fraction of naive CD4 clonotypes found shared across a few donors.

CD45RO-negative, CCR7-positively selected cells formed the naive CD8 fraction, excluding terminally differentiated effector memory CD45RA+ cells. Study processing details: Without quality scores, immunoSEQ junctional reads could not be filtered like full-length reads. Data came from immunoSEQ multiplex PCR; TCRdb stores just in-frame clones and leaves some out. The DNA gave D and trimming, while V, J and clone size come from that table. The top ten clones hold about 1.7% of a sample with around 1,900,000 clones, 80% to 95% of them seen once. This CDR3 region has 17 residues. V trimming: 6 bases; J trimming: 7 bases; junction bases outside the gene matches: 14. Looked up from germline, CDR1 is MDHEN and CDR2 is SYDVKM.

The rearrangement joins TRBV28 to TRBJ2-1; TRBD2 agrees at 11 bases. This sequence was found in a man aged 18-30 years in good health. Some clones in this sample may be carry-over from other donors' samples. Source material: naive CD8+ T cells from PBMCs. The CDR3 nucleotides read TGTGCCAGCAGCTCCCCGGTCGGCCTAGCGGGAGGTAATGAGCAGTTCTTC. This gives the protein CASSSPVGLAGGNEQFF. Looking up the rest from reference TRBV28 and TRBJ2-1 gives the full variable domain: DVKVTQSSRYLVKRTGEKVFLECVQDMDHENMFWYRQDPGLGLRLIYFSYDVKMKEKGDIPEGYSVSREKKERFSLILESASTNQTSMYLCASSSPVGLAGGNEQFFGPGTRLTVL.